The next 15 T cell receptor beta chains were all read from a single sample in a study of blood T cell repertoires in COVID-19. Sequenced by immunoSEQ multiplex PCR; TCRdb stores in-frame clones only, minus some. This sample has around 150,000 clones; around 84% occur once, and the top ten carry more than 2%. The source material was peripheral blood. The receptors stem from a man between 70 and 80 years old with acute or convalescent COVID-19.

The CDR3 region is CASSPDRSANGYTF. The CDR3 DNA follows: TGTGCCAGCTCACCGGACAGAAGTGCGAATGGCTACACCTTC. This sequence joins TRBV18 and TRBJ1-2, with D tentatively TRBD1 (6 bases). The CDR3 is made up of 14 amino acids. Trimming stripped 3 bases from V and 6 bases from J, with 14 bases between. Germline-derived CDR1 and CDR2 are KGHSH and LQKENI.

The chain carries TRBV3-1 (or the pseudogene TRBV3-2) and TRBJ1-3; TRBD1 aligns across 7 bases. The V gene end was trimmed by 4 bases and the J gene end by 4 bases; junction bases not matched to a gene: 4. Germline CDR1 LGHDT, CDR2 YNNKEL (reference sequence). The CDR3 is 14 residues long. DNA of the CDR3: TGTGCCAGCAGCCCCTCGGACAGGGGAAACACCATATATTTT. It codes for CASSPSDRGNTIYF.

The V and J genes are TRBV28 and TRBJ2-2, with 9 bases aligning to TRBD2. Per the germline V gene, CDR1 is MDHEN and CDR2 is SYDVKM. This CDR3 comprises 16 residues. V trimming: 4 bases; J trimming: 5 bases; junction bases outside the gene matches: 8. The CDR3 coding sequence is TGTGCCAGCAGTTACGGCGGGAGGGCCAGGACCGGGGAGCTGTTTTTT. This sequence encodes CASSYGGRARTGELFF.

The V call is TRBV11-2, the J call TRBJ1-1, with TRBD1 matching 7 bases. Germline lookup yields CDR1 SGHAT and CDR2 FQNNGV. V lost 4 bases and J lost 5; bases outside the gene matches: 7. This CDR3 is 14 amino acids long. The CDR3 here is CASSSTGDGTEAFF. The CDR3 coding sequence is TGTGCCAGCAGCTCAACAGGGGATGGAACTGAAGCTTTCTTT.

The rearrangement links TRBV28 to TRBJ1-2; 10 positions agree with TRBD1. The germline V gene encodes CDR1 MDHEN and CDR2 SYDVKM. This CDR3 spans 12 amino acids. After removal of 8 bases from V and 8 bases from J, the junction contained 5 bases not matched to a gene. In DNA form, the CDR3 reads TGTGCCAGCCGACAGGGGGCGGGCGGCTACACCTTC. Its protein product is CASRQGAGGYTF.

The DNA for the CDR3 is TGTGCCAGCAGTGAGACTAGGTCCGAGCAGTACTTC. Translated: CASSETRSEQYF. The V gene is TRBV7-9, the J gene TRBJ2-7; D perhaps matches TRBD2 (6 bases). This CDR3 is built from 12 residues. The V gene lost 6 bases and the J gene lost 6 bases, with 12 bases spanning the gap. Germline V gene lookup returns CDR1 SEHNR and CDR2 FQNEAQ (reference sequence).

This chain joins TRBV14 and TRBJ1-3, with 7 positions matching TRBD1. The CDR3 is made up of 17 amino acids. V was clipped by 4 bases and J by 0 bases; unmatched bases: 9. CDR1 is SGHDN and CDR2 is FVKESK in the germline V gene. The CDR3 loop is CASSPRQGSISGNTIYF. The CDR3 DNA reads TGTGCCAGCAGCCCCCGACAGGGTTCCATCTCTGGAAACACCATATATTTT.

V gene TRBV6-2 or TRBV6-3 combines with J gene TRBJ2-7, with D maybe TRBD1 (5 bases). The length of the CDR3 is 14 residues. Per the germline V gene, CDR1 is MNHEY and CDR2 is SVGEGT. V lost 2 bases and J 2 bases, leaving 10 bases between the germline ends. The CDR3 protein is CASSYLGRAYEQYF. In nucleotides, the CDR3 is TGTGCCAGCAGTTACCTGGGCAGGGCCTACGAGCAGTACTTC.

The V and J genes are TRBV6-5 and TRBJ1-1, with unresolved D. The ends were cut back, 8 bases at V and 3 bases at J, with 13 bases in the middle. The germline CDR1 and CDR2 sequences are MNHEY and SVGAGI. This CDR3 is built from 13 residues. CDR3 DNA: TGTGCCAGCGCGAGGCGAACGGACACTGAAGCTTTCTTT. This sequence encodes CASARRTDTEAFF.

The V and J genes are TRBV6-1 and TRBJ1-5; no clear D. The CDR3 consists of 15 residues. CDR1 and CDR2 from the germline V gene are MNHNS and SASEGT. Trimming pared 3 bases from V and 6 bases from J, leaving 15 bases between. This CDR3 reads CASSDRAGAGQPQHF. CDR3 DNA sequence: TGTGCCAGCAGTGACCGGGCGGGTGCCGGTCAGCCCCAGCATTTT.

The J gene is TRBJ2-7, the V gene TRBV10-3; 9 bases match TRBD1. J lost 4 bases, V lost 9 bases, and 10 bases had no gene match. This CDR3 is built from 14 residues. Germline CDR1 and CDR2: ENHRY and SYGVKD. This chain's CDR3 is CAIKGGQGLYEQYF. The CDR3 DNA reads as TGTGCCATAAAGGGGGGACAGGGCCTGTACGAGCAGTACTTC.

The chain couples TRBV2 to TRBJ2-1, with TRBD2 matching over 7 bases. CDR1 and CDR2 (germline): SNHLY, FYNNEI. The V gene end was trimmed by 2 bases and the J gene end by 3 bases; junction bases not matched to a gene: 1. The CDR3 extends over 14 amino acids. The CDR3 region has the DNA TGTGCCAGCAGTGAAAGGGACTACTACAATGAGCAGTTCTTC. Residues: CASSERDYYNEQFF.

The chain employs TRBV5-1 and TRBJ2-1, with 9 bases aligning to TRBD2. The CDR3 extends over 17 amino acids. CDR1 SGHRS and CDR2 YFSETQ come from the germline V gene. Losses at the gene ends were 0 bases for V and 8 bases for J; bases not matched to a gene: 12. CDR3 residues: CASSLELAGHGGHEQFF. The CDR3 bases are TGCGCCAGCAGCTTGGAGCTAGCGGGACACGGGGGGCATGAGCAGTTCTTC. Filled out from reference TRBV5-1 and TRBJ2-1, the complete variable domain reads KAGVTQTPRYLIKTRGQQVTLSCSPISGHRSVSWYQQTPGQGLQFLFEYFSETQRNKGNFPGRFSGRQFSNSRSEMNVSTLELGDSALYLCASSLELAGHGGHEQFFGPGTRLTVL.

This clone showed up just once. The rearrangement links TRBV19 to TRBJ1-6; the match to TRBD1 covers 7 bases. The CDR3 is 14 amino acids. Germline CDR1 is LNHDA and CDR2 is SQIVND (reference sequence). Trimming at V came to 5 bases and at J to 10 bases, leaving 8 bases not matched to a gene. As DNA, the CDR3 is TGTGCCAGTAGTTCAACCACAGGGGAGTCACCCCTCCACTTT. Translating it yields CASSSTTGESPLHF.

The table lists this clone with a count of one. The gene calls are TRBV6-2 or TRBV6-3 and TRBJ1-4; 7 bases are a match to TRBD1. Trimming took 6 bases from V and 0 from J; bases not matched to a gene: 10. Germline values: CDR1 MNHEY, CDR2 SVGEGT. The CDR3 is made up of 17 amino acids. CDR3 in amino acids: CASSELTTGSTNEKLFF. CDR3 coding DNA: TGTGCCAGCAGCGAATTAACGACAGGGTCAACTAATGAAAAACTGTTTTTT.